Listed here are 9 T cell receptor beta chains from one sample, sequenced in a study of shared clonotypes between healthy human individuals (dated by TCRdb to between 2020 and 2021). Library preparation used the immunoSEQ multiplex PCR assay. Drawn from immuneACCESS, this table holds only the in-frame rearrangements with V and J called that TCRdb kept. Clones are partly lost; checked studies trace under half to an unresolved V gene and leave the rest unexplained. Here the sample has hundreds of thousands of clones; 76% occur a single time. The ten top clones hold 13% of the sample. Specimen: PBMCs. These receptors were collected from a woman between 40 and 50 years old in good health. Some clones in this sample may be carry-over from other donors' samples.

The chain recombines TRBV19 with TRBJ1-5; TRBD1 matches at 7 bases. Germline-derived CDR1 and CDR2 are LNHDA and SQIVND (reference sequence). Unmatched junction bases numbered 11, after V lost 6 bases and J lost 6 bases. CDR3 length: 15 amino acids. CDR3 in amino acids: CASSRGRQGGQPQHF. DNA for the CDR3: TGTGCCAGTAGCCGGGGAAGACAGGGTGGTCAGCCCCAGCATTTT.

The V and J genes are TRBV19 and TRBJ2-4, with D uncertain. CDR1 and CDR2 from the germline V gene are LNHDA and SQIVND (reference sequence). This CDR3 is built from 13 residues. Trimming left V 7 bases short and J 5 bases short, with 12 bases between. The CDR3 region is CASMARSENIQYF. As DNA, the CDR3 is TGTGCCAGTATGGCCCGGAGCGAAAACATTCAGTACTTC.

This clone was seen only a few times. The rearrangement joins TRBV6-1 to TRBJ2-7; 14 bases match TRBD2. Germline CDR1 reads MNHNS; CDR2 reads SASEGT. J was trimmed by 4 bases and V by 4 bases; bases with no gene match: 9. The CDR3 consists of 17 residues. CDR3 sequence reads: CASSAGTSGRNTYEQYF. The CDR3 DNA reads as TGTGCCAGCAGTGCCGGGACTAGCGGGAGAAACACTTACGAGCAGTACTTC.

This clone appeared a few times. The chain carries TRBV5-1 and TRBJ2-5, with no clear D. Judging by the DNA end, TRBJ2-7 fits better; the J call may be wrong. Germline CDR1 is SGHRS and CDR2 is YFSETQ. This CDR3 is 13 amino acids long. The CDR3 sequence: CASSFSSTYEQYF. The CDR3 bases are TGCGCCAGCAGCTTTAGCTCGACCTACGAGCAGTACTTC.

The rearrangement uses TRBV9 and TRBJ2-3; no firm D call. This CDR3 spans 16 amino acids. Germline V gene sequence: CDR1 SGDLS, CDR2 YYNGEE. Deletions cut 0 bases from V and 0 bases from J, with 11 bases between. The CDR3 sequence: CASSVGPPSSTDTQYF. CDR3 DNA: TGTGCCAGCAGCGTAGGGCCCCCCAGTAGCACAGATACGCAGTATTTT.

In DNA, the CDR3 is TGTGCCAGCAGTTTAAAGCGGGAGGAAGACGAGCAGTACTTC. Translating gives CASSLKREEDEQYF. The chain is built from TRBV27 and TRBJ2-7; the match to TRBD2 covers 9 bases. The V gene's germline CDR1 is MNHEY and CDR2 SMNVEV (reference sequence). The CDR3 extends over 14 amino acids. V shed 2 bases and J 5 bases; nucleotides not matched to a gene: 4.

The genes are TRBV18 and TRBJ2-1; no firm D call. This CDR3 is 14 amino acids long. V lost 2 bases, J lost 1 base, and 6 bases lay in between. Per the germline V gene, CDR1 is KGHSH and CDR2 is LQKENI. In nucleotides, the CDR3 is TGTGCCAGCTCACCAGTCAGATCCTACAATGAGCAGTTCTTC. This sequence encodes CASSPVRSYNEQFF.

This clone was detected only once. The J gene is TRBJ2-3, the V gene TRBV9; possible D gene TRBD1, 6 bases. Trimming removed 2 bases at V and 6 bases at J, with 13 bases between. CDR1 is SGDLS and CDR2 is YYNGEE in the germline V gene. The CDR3 runs to 14 residues. The CDR3 spells CASSVDRSRDTQYF. CDR3 bases: TGTGCCAGCAGCGTCGACAGGTCACGTGATACGCAGTATTTT.

The chain joins TRBV5-6 to TRBJ2-7, with TRBD2 matching 12 bases. CDR3 length: 15 residues. The ends lost 4 bases at V and 2 bases at J; junction bases unmatched: 4. Germline V gene data show CDR1 as SGHDT and CDR2 as YYEEEE. CDR3 protein: CASSIWTSGTYEQYF. DNA of the CDR3: TGTGCCAGCAGCATTTGGACTAGCGGGACCTACGAGCAGTACTTC.